The source of this TCR beta chain is a study of T cell responses to AZD1222 COVID-19 vaccine. Study conclusions and caveats: Clonal diversity may have been underestimated in mostly white British donors.

The repertoire was sequenced with immunoSEQ multiplex PCR; TCRdb's copy has only in-frame clones and lacks some. The sample has some 180,000 clones, 90% to 95% seen once. Second doses at about 4 or about 12 weeks were pooled. On this clone: Its antigen is unknown.

The sequenced sample was peripheral blood, obtained 28 days after the second AZD1222 dose. The receptor comes from an adult who received the AZD1222 COVID-19 vaccine.

This CDR3 reads CASRQKYTDTQYF. In nucleotides, the CDR3 is TGTGCCAGCCGGCAGAAGTACACAGATACGCAGTATTTT. The chain joins TRBV2 to TRBJ2-3; D unresolved. Germline assignment: CDR1 SNHLY and CDR2 FYNNEI. The CDR3 extends over 13 amino acids. The V end was cut by 8 bases, the J end by 2 bases, with 11 bases between.